Given below is one T cell receptor (beta chain) in context. The antigen remains undetermined. The sample belongs to a study of OX40 agonist ivuxolimab in advanced cancers. This CDR3 spans 14 amino acids. With 2 bases removed from V and 2 bases from J, the gap between germline ends came to 6 bases. CDR1 is MRHNA and CDR2 is SNTAGT in the germline V gene. TCRdb's table, derived via immunoSEQ multiplex PCR, lists solely in-frame clones and lacks some. The top ten hold roughly 15% of the sample, which has around 20,000 clones, about 73% seen once. Whole-study results and caveats: At 0.1 to 3.0 mg/kg and by week 6, CD4+ and CD8+ T cells in the blood had expanded clonally.

Sample: CD4+ or CD8+ T cells sorted from blood, taken in a trial of the OX40 agonist ivuxolimab. The sequence came from an adult with an advanced solid tumor such as melanoma, head and neck, liver or kidney cancer. The chain employs TRBV6-4 and TRBJ2-2, with D possibly called TRBD1 or TRBD2 (5 bases each). The CDR3 region has the DNA TGTGCCAGCAGTGACGGGGACAACACCGGGGAGCTGTTTTTT. It codes for CASSDGDNTGELFF.